The clone carrying this T cell receptor (beta chain) has at least ten counts. Its antigen is not identified. All of the donors were Caucasians in good health. Addition of a universal primer site occurred through template switching, and cDNA carried unique molecular identifiers. TCRdb passed the 5' RACE reads through MiXCR, listing each CDR3 protein once. In the table there are around 290,000 distinct CDR3 sequences, 8.5% to 9.5% of which are singletons. These data belong to a study of identical twins. Whole-study findings and limits: The more abundant beta clonotypes in cord blood had fewer insertions, and memory repertoires did not show this.

The junction had 7 bases not matched to a gene; V was cut back by 0 bases and J by 2 bases. This CDR3 spans 16 amino acids. From germline, CDR1 is DFQATT and CDR2 SNEGSKA (reference sequence). Another study also made use of these data, one on yellow fever vaccine responses in identical twins. In that study: Vaccine-induced T cell responses in twins were reportedly observed to appear partly convergent, partly personalized.

The receptor was isolated from a woman in her late teens or twenties in good health. The chain joins TRBV20-1 to TRBJ2-7; 10 bases line up with TRBD1. The sample consisted of CD8+ T cells sorted from blood. The CDR3 region is CSARDLPGTGAYEQYF. The CDR3 DNA reads as TGCAGTGCTAGAGATCTCCCCGGGACAGGGGCCTACGAGCAGTACTTC.